The 25 T cell receptor beta chains given below trace back to one sample, sequenced in a study of regulatory T cells in long-lasting Graves disease. According to the study, TCR beta libraries were built with iRepertoire HTBI primers and CDR3-region Arm-PCR. TCRdb reprocessed the multiplex PCR reads via MiXCR and lists one record per CDR3 protein. The sample records about 220,000 distinct CDR3 sequences, about 19% being singletons. Time point specified: newly diagnosed GD, antithyroid drugs for less than 3 months. With RNA extracted from PBMCs as input, the TCR library was made. These data were also reused for a study on T cells in Graves' hyperthyroidism and ophthalmopathy.

The sequenced sample was peripheral blood mononuclear cells (PBMCs), obtained at new diagnosis, from a patient treated with antithyroid drugs. Receptor source: a woman in her 30s with Graves disease.

This clonotype was observed at least ten times. This chain links TRBV27 with TRBJ1-5, with 9 bases fitting TRBD1. CDR3 length: 14 amino acids. Germline V CDR1 and CDR2: MNHEY, SMNVEV (reference sequence). Trimming removed 4 bases from V and 12 bases from J; junction bases left unmatched: 10. CDR3 sequence (DNA): TGTGCCAGCAGTTGGACAGGGGATCTCGAGCTCCAGCATTTT. It yields the protein CASSWTGDLELQHF.

This clonotype was recorded at least ten times. V gene TRBV6-2 or TRBV6-3 combines with J gene TRBJ2-1; tentatively, D is TRBD1 (6 bases). V shed 6 bases and J shed 0 bases, with 12 bases lying between them. The CDR3 loop spans 15 amino acids. Germline CDR1 and CDR2: MNHEY and SVGEGT. Written as DNA, the CDR3 is TGTGCCAGCAGACTCGACAGGTTCTCCTACAATGAGCAGTTCTTC. It encodes CASRLDRFSYNEQFF.

The J gene is TRBJ1-1, the V gene TRBV6-2 or TRBV6-3; no firm D call. The CDR3 has 11 residues. The V gene lost 0 bases and the J gene lost 11 bases, with 7 bases spanning the gap. Germline lookup yields CDR1 MNHEY and CDR2 SVGEGT. The CDR3 DNA reads as TGTGCCAGCAGTTACTCGTTCAAGGCTTTCTTT. Protein: CASSYSFKAFF.

This clonotype was seen repeatedly, ten times or more. The CDR3 nucleotides are TGTGCCAGCAGGGCCGGGACGGTAAACTCCTACGAGCAGTACTTC. Its translation: CASRAGTVNSYEQYF. The chain employs TRBV5-4 and TRBJ2-7; D tentatively reads TRBD1 or TRBD2 (5 bases each). The V and J ends lost 5 bases and 0 bases respectively, with 15 bases between them. Germline-derived CDR1 and CDR2 are SGHNT and YYREEE (reference sequence). CDR3 length equals 15 residues.

This clonotype was counted at least ten times. This chain joins TRBV12-3 or TRBV12-4 and TRBJ1-5; 7 positions agree with TRBD1. Unmatched junction bases numbered 9, after V lost 4 bases and J lost 3 bases. This CDR3 comprises 16 residues. CDR3: CASSSSEGAFNQPQHF. As DNA, the CDR3 is TGTGCCAGCAGTTCGAGCGAGGGGGCCTTCAATCAGCCCCAGCATTTT.

The table lists this clonotype with many counts. The chain links TRBV5-1 to TRBJ2-7; 14 bases map to TRBD2. V shed 3 bases and J 1 base; nucleotides not matched to a gene: 6. The germline V gene has CDR1 SGHRS and CDR2 YFSETQ. The CDR3 consists of 17 residues. This CDR3 is CASSYGTSGSYSYEQYF. CDR3 bases: TGCGCCAGCAGCTATGGGACTAGCGGGAGTTATTCCTACGAGCAGTACTTC.

This clonotype came up many times. V and J are TRBV30 and TRBJ1-1, with no clear D. Trimming took off 8 bases at V and 9 bases at J, with 13 bases between the two ends. CDR1 is GTSNPN and CDR2 is SVGIG in the germline V gene (reference sequence). CDR3 size: 10 residues. The CDR3, as DNA: TGTGCCCGACCCCCTAAAAAAGCTTTCTTT. Protein: CARPPKKAFF. The full variable domain, rest sourced from reference TRBV30 and TRBJ1-1, is SQTIHQWPATLVQPVGSPLSLECTVEGTSNPNLYWYRQAAGRGLQLLFYSVGIGQISSEVPQNLSASRPQDRQFILSSKKLLLSDSGFYLCARPPKKAFFGQGTRLTVV.

This clonotype showed up just a few times. A read error may produce the germline difference seen at one junction end. The rearrangement uses TRBV7-7 and TRBJ2-7; D unresolved. Germline-derived CDR1 and CDR2 are SSHAT and FNYEAQ (reference sequence). The CDR3 runs to 14 residues. In DNA, the CDR3 is TGTGCTAGCAGCCTATTACCGAACTCCTACGAGCAGTACTTC. It codes for CASSLLPNSYEQYF.

The V and J genes are TRBV6-2 or TRBV6-3 and TRBJ1-3, with D unresolved. In germline, CDR1 is MNHEY, CDR2 SVGEGT. The CDR3 covers 16 residues. The V gene lost 7 bases and the J gene lost 0 bases, with 16 bases spanning the gap. Here the CDR3 DNA reads TGTGCCAGCATCCCCTCCCAGAGATTCTCTGGAAACACCATATATTTT. Protein product: CASIPSQRFSGNTIYF.

The chain employs TRBV24-1 and TRBJ1-2, with 7 bases lining up with TRBD1. The CDR3 has 17 amino acids. V gave up 4 bases and J gave up 2 bases; unmatched junction bases: 12. Germline V gene lookup returns CDR1 KGHDR and CDR2 SFDVKD. The CDR3 loop reads CATSDTTGRWGNYGYTF. The CDR3 DNA reads TGTGCCACCAGTGACACGACAGGGCGCTGGGGCAACTATGGCTACACCTTC.

Written as DNA, the CDR3 is TGCAGCGTTGACCCGAGCAGGACAGGCGAGAACACTGAAGCTTTCTTT. Protein sequence: CSVDPSRTGENTEAFF. The chain is built from TRBV29-1 and TRBJ1-1; 7 nucleotides agree with TRBD1. Germline CDR1 SQVTM, CDR2 ANQGSEA. The CDR3 covers 16 residues. Germline trimming cut 3 bases from V and 1 base from J; bases unmatched to any gene: 11.

This clonotype showed up many times. The chain combines TRBV30 with TRBJ2-2; D gene uncertain. Germline CDR1 reads GTSNPN; CDR2 reads SVGIG (reference sequence). Between the trimmed V and J ends, which lost 0 bases and 7 bases, there was a span of 15 bases. This CDR3 has 15 amino acids. CDR3 sequence reads: CAWSVNSLLSGELFF. CDR3 in DNA: TGTGCCTGGAGTGTAAACAGCCTCCTCAGCGGGGAGCTGTTTTTT.

V gene TRBV2 combines with J gene TRBJ2-3, with 9 nucleotides matching TRBD2. The CDR3 runs 17 residues. Germline V gene lookup returns CDR1 SNHLY and CDR2 FYNNEI. The trim removed 6 bases at V and 4 bases at J, leaving 14 bases unmatched. DNA for the CDR3: TGTGCCAGCAGCGTACCGCCAGAGCGGGAGGCGGCAGATACGCAGTATTTT. Translation gives CASSVPPEREAADTQYF.

This clonotype was seen more than once but under ten times. The V call is TRBV20-1, the J call TRBJ2-3; D gene uncertain. V dropped 2 bases and J dropped 1 base, with 10 bases sitting between them. From germline, CDR1 is DFQATT and CDR2 SNEGSKA (reference sequence). The CDR3 has 14 residues. This CDR3 reads CSARLTLGTDTQYF. The CDR3 DNA follows: TGCAGTGCTAGATTAACCTTAGGCACAGATACGCAGTATTTT.

The table lists this clonotype with a few counts. Just one base apart from a much larger clone, this may be a read error. This chain uses TRBV18 with TRBJ2-4; perhaps TRBD1 as D (6 bases). With the DNA end fitting TRBJ2-7 better, the J assignment may be wrong. Per germline, CDR1 KGHSH and CDR2 LQKENI. This CDR3 contains 16 residues. The CDR3 DNA follows: TGTGCCCGCTCACAAACACGCAACACAGGGTACTACGAGCAGTACTTC. This sequence encodes CARSQTRNTGYYEQYF.

This clonotype was counted a few times. The chain links TRBV19 to TRBJ2-2, with no clear D. V was shortened by 7 bases and J by 1 base, with 16 bases between the two germline ends. The germline CDR1 and CDR2 sequences are LNHDA and SQIVND (reference sequence). This CDR3 has 16 residues. CDR3 coding DNA: TGTGCCAGTACCATAGGTCGGCTTTTGAACACCGGGGAGCTGTTTTTT. This encodes CASTIGRLLNTGELFF.

Many counts were recorded for this clonotype. V usage is TRBV20-1 and J usage is TRBJ2-7; 9 bases align to TRBD1. The CDR3 totals 14 residues. The germline V gene encodes CDR1 DFQATT and CDR2 SNEGSKA (reference sequence). The ends lost 6 bases at V and 1 base at J; junction bases unmatched: 7. The CDR3 sequence: CSARDRAGSYEQYF. CDR3 DNA sequence: TGCAGTGCAAGGGACAGGGCCGGATCCTACGAGCAGTACTTC.

The sample holds a few counts of this clonotype. A much larger clone lies a single base off, so this may be a read error. The chain couples TRBV19 to TRBJ1-1, with D possibly TRBD1 on 5 matching bases. Germline CDR1 LNHDA, CDR2 SQIVND (reference sequence). CDR3 length: 14 residues. CDR3 in amino acids: CASSMLGRDGEASF. The CDR3 DNA reads as TGTGCCAGTAGTATGTTGGGCCGGGACGGTGAAGCTTCCTTT. The whole variable domain, remainder taken from reference TRBV19 and TRBJ1-1, is DGGITQSPKYLFRKEGQNVTLSCEQNLNHDAMYWYRQDPGQGLRLIYYSQIVNDFQKGDIAEGYSVSREKKESFPLTVTSAQKNPTAFYLCASSMLGRDGEASFGQGTRLTVV.

This clonotype was observed at least ten times. Here the CDR3 reads CSATEAFF. The CDR3 DNA reads TGCAGTGCTACTGAAGCTTTCTTT. V usage is TRBV20-1 and J usage is TRBJ1-1; D is ambiguous. This CDR3 contains 8 residues. Trimming left V 4 bases short and J 6 bases short, with 0 bases between. The germline V gene has CDR1 DFQATT and CDR2 SNEGSKA (reference sequence).

The rearrangement uses TRBV14 and TRBJ1-6; D call uncertain. Germline CDR1 is SGHDN and CDR2 is FVKESK. Trimming took off 3 bases at V and 7 bases at J, with 19 bases between the two ends. The CDR3 extends over 17 amino acids. The chain's CDR3 is CASSHSFRRVMNSPLHF. CDR3 DNA sequence: TGTGCCAGCAGCCACAGTTTCAGGCGGGTCATGAATTCACCCCTCCACTTT.

This clonotype was seen many times. This rearrangement joins TRBV30 to TRBJ2-1, with no clear D. Germline CDR1 is GTSNPN and CDR2 is SVGIG (reference sequence). The CDR3 consists of 12 residues. Trimming left V 4 bases short and J 0 bases short, with 4 bases between. The CDR3 DNA follows: TGTGCCTGGACCTTCTCCTACAATGAGCAGTTCTTC. It encodes CAWTFSYNEQFF.

The V gene is TRBV7-2, the J gene TRBJ1-2, with 7 bases that match TRBD1. This CDR3 is built from 16 residues. Trimming took 2 bases from V and 0 from J; bases not matched to a gene: 6. Germline lookup yields CDR1 SGHTA and CDR2 FQGNSA. DNA of the CDR3: TGTGCCAGCAGCTTAAATTCTGGGACAGCTAACTATGGCTACACCTTC. Its translation: CASSLNSGTANYGYTF.

This clonotype showed up many times. J is TRBJ1-2 and V is TRBV12-3 or TRBV12-4; 10 positions agree with TRBD1. Losses at the gene ends were 5 bases for V and 7 bases for J; bases not matched to a gene: 13. This CDR3 is 16 amino acids long. The CDR3 coding sequence is TGTGCCAGCAGTCCTACCCTCGGGACAGGGGAAAGTGGCTACACCTTC. Its protein is CASSPTLGTGESGYTF.

The CDR3 region is CSARRQPSYEQYF. The CDR3 DNA reads as TGCAGTGCTAGACGACAGCCCTCCTACGAGCAGTACTTC. The chain joins TRBV20-1 to TRBJ2-7; possibly TRBD1 for D (5 bases). V lost 2 bases and J 0 bases, leaving 8 bases between the germline ends. The germline V gene encodes CDR1 DFQATT and CDR2 SNEGSKA (reference sequence). CDR3 length equals 13 residues.

The V gene is TRBV28, the J gene TRBJ1-2; 9 nucleotides align to TRBD1. The length of the CDR3 is 16 residues. Germline V gives CDR1 MDHEN, CDR2 SYDVKM. V shed 2 bases, J shed 4 bases, and the junction held 8 bases outside the gene matches. The chain's CDR3 is CASSLPRDRAFYGYTF. The CDR3 nucleotides read TGTGCCAGCAGTTTACCCCGGGACAGGGCCTTCTATGGCTACACCTTC.